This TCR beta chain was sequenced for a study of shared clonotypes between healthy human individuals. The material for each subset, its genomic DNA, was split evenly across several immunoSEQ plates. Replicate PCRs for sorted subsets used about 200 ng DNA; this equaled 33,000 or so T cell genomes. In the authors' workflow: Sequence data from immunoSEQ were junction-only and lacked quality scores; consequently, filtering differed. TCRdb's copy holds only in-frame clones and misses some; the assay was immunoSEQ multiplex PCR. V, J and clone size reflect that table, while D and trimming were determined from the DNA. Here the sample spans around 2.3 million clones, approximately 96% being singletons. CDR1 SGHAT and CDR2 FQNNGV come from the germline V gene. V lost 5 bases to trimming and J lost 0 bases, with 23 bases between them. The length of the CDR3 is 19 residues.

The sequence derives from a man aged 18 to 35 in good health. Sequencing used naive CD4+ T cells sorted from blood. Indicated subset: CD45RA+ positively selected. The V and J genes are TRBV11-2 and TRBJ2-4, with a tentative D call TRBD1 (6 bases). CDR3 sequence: CASSQGLKGFQIAKNIQYF. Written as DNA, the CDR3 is TGTGCCAGCAGCCAGGGGCTCAAGGGGTTTCAAATAGCCAAAAACATTCAGTACTTC.